This T cell receptor (beta chain) is drawn from a study of T-cell reconstitution after alpha-beta-depleted transplantation in children. This clonotype appeared a few times. The antigen remains unidentified. Unique molecular identifiers were incorporated into the prepared TCRbeta library. Each CDR3 protein gets one entry after TCRdb re-called the PCR reads with MiXCR. The top ten clones hold about 40% of a sample with hundreds of thousands of distinct CDR3 sequences, around 7.7% of them seen once. With 2 bases removed from V and 4 bases from J, the gap between germline ends came to 11 bases. Per germline, CDR1 LNHDA and CDR2 SQIVND (reference sequence). The CDR3 consists of 15 residues. Study results and limitations: In patients about two months after transplant, alpha-beta T cells reportedly arose from several hundred expanded graft clones. Newly produced T cells mostly provided counts and TCRbeta diversity after one year, as hyperexpanded clones declined. Recipient T cells and thymic progenitors that survived were the source of the high TCRbeta diversity seen at day 60 in some patients.

The sample in question was PBMCs, mostly from graft donor cells, obtained 360 days after TCRalphabeta/CD19-depleted stem cell transplant. This sequence was found in a male patient aged 2 to 10 who had a stem cell transplant for acute myeloid leukemia, so the T cells may come from the graft donor. The J gene is TRBJ2-2, the V gene TRBV19; weak D call: TRBD1 (5 bases). The CDR3 protein is CASSIQGRITGELFF. The CDR3 coding sequence is TGTGCCAGTAGTATACAGGGCCGTATCACCGGGGAGCTGTTTTTT.